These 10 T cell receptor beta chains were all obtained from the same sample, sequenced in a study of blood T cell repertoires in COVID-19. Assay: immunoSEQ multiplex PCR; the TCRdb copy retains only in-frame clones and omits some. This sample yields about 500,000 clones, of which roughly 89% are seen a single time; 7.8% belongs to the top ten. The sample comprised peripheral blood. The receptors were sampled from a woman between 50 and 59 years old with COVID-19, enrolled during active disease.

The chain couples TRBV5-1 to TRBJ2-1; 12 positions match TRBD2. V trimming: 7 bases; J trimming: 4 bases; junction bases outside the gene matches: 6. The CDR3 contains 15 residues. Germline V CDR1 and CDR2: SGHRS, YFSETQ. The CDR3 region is CASGTTSGGYNEQFF. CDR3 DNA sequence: TGCGCCAGCGGTACGACTAGCGGGGGATACAATGAGCAGTTCTTC.

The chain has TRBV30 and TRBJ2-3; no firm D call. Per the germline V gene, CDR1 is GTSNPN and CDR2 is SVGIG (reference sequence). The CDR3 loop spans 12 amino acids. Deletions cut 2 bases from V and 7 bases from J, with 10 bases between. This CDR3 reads CAWSYIYNTQYF. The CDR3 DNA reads TGTGCCTGGAGTTACATTTATAATACGCAGTATTTT.

DNA for the CDR3: TGTGCCAGCAGCGGGGACCCCACGGACAGCATGAACACTGAAGCTTTCTTT. Its protein is CASSGDPTDSMNTEAFF. This rearrangement joins TRBV9 to TRBJ1-1; D is perhaps TRBD1 (6 bases). V dropped 3 bases and J dropped 0 bases, with 18 bases sitting between them. The germline V gene encodes CDR1 SGDLS and CDR2 YYNGEE. The CDR3 contains 17 residues.

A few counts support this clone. The CDR3 reads CASHQTGNSPLHF. CDR3 nucleotides: TGTGCCAGCCACCAGACGGGAAATTCACCCCTCCACTTT. The V gene is TRBV25-1, the J gene TRBJ1-6; D is unclear. CDR1 and CDR2 from the germline V gene are MGHDK and SYGVNS. Trimming stripped 8 bases from V and 7 bases from J, with 12 bases between. This CDR3 contains 13 residues.

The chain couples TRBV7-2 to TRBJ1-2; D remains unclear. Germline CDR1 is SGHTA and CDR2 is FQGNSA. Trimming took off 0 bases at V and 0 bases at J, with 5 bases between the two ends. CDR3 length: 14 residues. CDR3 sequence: CASSLAGANYGYTF. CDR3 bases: TGTGCCAGCAGCTTAGCCGGAGCTAACTATGGCTACACCTTC.

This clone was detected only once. In DNA, the CDR3 is TGTGCCACCAGCAGAGTAACGGCGGGAGACACTGAAGCTTTCTTT. It translates to CATSRVTAGDTEAFF. V is TRBV15 and J is TRBJ1-1; D is unclear. Germline V gene sequence: CDR1 LNHNV, CDR2 YYDKDF (reference sequence). The V end was cut by 1 base, the J end by 3 bases, with 12 bases between. The CDR3 has 15 amino acids.

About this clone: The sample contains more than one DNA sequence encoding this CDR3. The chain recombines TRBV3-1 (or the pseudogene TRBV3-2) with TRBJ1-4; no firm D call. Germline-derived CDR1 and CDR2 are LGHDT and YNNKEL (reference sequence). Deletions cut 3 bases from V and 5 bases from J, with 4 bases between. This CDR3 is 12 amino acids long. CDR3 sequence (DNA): TGTGCCAGCAGCCACCAAAATGAAAAACTGTTTTTT. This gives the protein CASSHQNEKLFF.

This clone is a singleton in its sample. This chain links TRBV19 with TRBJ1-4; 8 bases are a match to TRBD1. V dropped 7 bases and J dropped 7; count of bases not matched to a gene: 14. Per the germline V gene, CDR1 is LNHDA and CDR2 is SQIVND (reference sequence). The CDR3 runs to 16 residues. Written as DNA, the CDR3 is TGTGCCAGTACCCCCGCGGCGCGGGACAGGAGTGAAAAACTGTTTTTT. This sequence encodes CASTPAARDRSEKLFF.

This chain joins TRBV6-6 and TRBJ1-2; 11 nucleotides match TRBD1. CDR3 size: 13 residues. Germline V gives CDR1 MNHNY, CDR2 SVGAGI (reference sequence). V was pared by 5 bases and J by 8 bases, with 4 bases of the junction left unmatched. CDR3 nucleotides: TGTGCCAGCAGTGGGGACAGGGGGAGAGGCTACACCTTC. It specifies CASSGDRGRGYTF.

CDR3 sequence (DNA): TGTGCCAGCATGCACCGGGACAGCTATGGCTACACCTTC. It codes for CASMHRDSYGYTF. The gene calls are TRBV6-5 and TRBJ1-2; 7 bases align to TRBD1. V lost 7 bases to trimming and J lost 4 bases; unmatched junction nucleotides: 6. CDR1 and CDR2 (germline): MNHEY, SVGAGI. The CDR3 sequence is 13 residues long.